The sequence of this TCR beta chain was determined in a study of OX40 agonist ivuxolimab in advanced cancers. Study conclusions and caveats: Expanded clones tended on average to be more numerous among CD8+ T cells than CD4+. In the 0.1 to 3.0 mg/kg range, CD4+ and CD8+ blood T cells had expanded clonally by week 6. Relatively little clonal expansion, among the lowest observed, appeared in partial responders at 0.1-3.0 mg/kg. Low normalized T-cell clonal expansion was additionally recorded for some nonresponders.

TCRdb's table, derived via immunoSEQ multiplex PCR, lists solely in-frame clones and lacks some. Among approximately 58,000 clones listed, 70% to 90% were seen once. Worth noting for this clone: Its antigen is as yet unknown.

Germline values: CDR1 SGHVS, CDR2 FNYEAQ. Between the trimmed V and J ends, which lost 5 bases and 0 bases, there was a span of 20 bases. There are 19 residues in the CDR3. Sequencing used CD4+ or CD8+ T cells sorted from blood, obtained in a trial of the OX40 agonist ivuxolimab. This TCR came from an adult with an advanced solid tumor such as melanoma, head and neck, liver or kidney cancer. V gene TRBV7-6 combines with J gene TRBJ2-6; TRBD1 might be the D (6 bases). This CDR3 reads CASSRDGQRFNSGANVLTF. The CDR3 DNA is TGTGCCAGCAGCAGAGATGGACAGCGATTCAACTCTGGGGCCAACGTCCTGACTTTC.